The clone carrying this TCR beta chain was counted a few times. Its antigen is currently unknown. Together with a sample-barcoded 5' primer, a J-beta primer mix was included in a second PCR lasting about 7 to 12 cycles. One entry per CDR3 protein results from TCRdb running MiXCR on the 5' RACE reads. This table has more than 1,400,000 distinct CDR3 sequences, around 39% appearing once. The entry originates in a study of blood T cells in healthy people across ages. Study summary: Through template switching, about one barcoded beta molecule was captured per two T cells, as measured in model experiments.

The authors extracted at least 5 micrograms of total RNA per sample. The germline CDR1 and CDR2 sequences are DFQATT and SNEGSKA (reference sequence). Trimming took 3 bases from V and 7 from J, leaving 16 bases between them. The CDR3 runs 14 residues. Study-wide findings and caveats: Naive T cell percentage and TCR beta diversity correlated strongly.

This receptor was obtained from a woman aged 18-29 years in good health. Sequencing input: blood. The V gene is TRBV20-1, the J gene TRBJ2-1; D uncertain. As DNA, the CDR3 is TGCAGTGCTAGTTCTCACCCACCACAAAATGAGCAGTTCTTC. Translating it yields CSASSHPPQNEQFF.